This entry lists 8 T cell receptor beta chains sequenced from one sample in a study of circulating CD8 cells and anti-PD-1 response in melanoma. Using around 14 ng of total RNA, TCR libraries were made with the QIAseq Immune Repertoire TCR panel. TCRdb re-derived calls from the reads in MiXCR, one entry per CDR3 protein. The table lists 250 to 300 distinct CDR3 sequences, approximately 2.8% of them singletons. Live CD3+CD8+TCRalphabeta+ cells were sorted into four subsets by PD-1 and/or TIGIT. The sample was CD8+ T cells from PBMCs, taken at baseline or after one month of anti-PD-1 therapy (not recorded which). The receptor source for this set is a human donor with melanoma.

By frequency in the sample, this clonotype is large. This chain joins TRBV9 and TRBJ2-3, with TRBD2 identical over 7 bases. V lost 7 bases, J lost 0 bases, and 2 bases stayed unmatched. Germline V CDR1 and CDR2: SGDLS, YYNGEE. This CDR3 is built from 13 residues. CDR3 sequence: CASGGGSTDTQYF. The CDR3 region has the DNA TGTGCCAGCGGGGGAGGGAGCACAGATACGCAGTATTTT.

This clonotype is large. This rearrangement joins TRBV12-3 or TRBV12-4 to TRBJ2-1; D remains ambiguous. V dropped 1 base and J dropped 6 bases, with 7 bases sitting between them. This CDR3 is 13 amino acids long. CDR3 DNA sequence: TGTGCCAGCAGTTTAGAGGTAGCCAATGAGCAGTTCTTC. Translation: CASSLEVANEQFF.

This clonotype qualifies as large. J is TRBJ2-7 and V is TRBV27; D not certain. The V end was cut by 2 bases, the J end by 3 bases, with 8 bases between. From germline, CDR1 is MNHEY and CDR2 SMNVEV (reference sequence). This CDR3 region has 13 residues. The CDR3 loop reads CASSLEQNYEQYF. In DNA, the CDR3 is TGTGCCAGCAGTTTAGAACAGAACTACGAGCAGTACTTC.

This clonotype occurred once. Mismatch with germline at one junction end may stem from a read error. Here the CDR3 reads CASSISGNAEAFF. Written as DNA, the CDR3 is TGTGCCAGTAGTATTTCCGGGAACGCTGAAGCTTTCTTT. The chain employs TRBV19 and TRBJ1-1; D is ambiguous. In germline, CDR1 is LNHDA, CDR2 SQIVND (reference sequence). The CDR3 sequence is 13 residues long.

By frequency in the sample, this clonotype is large. CDR3 sequence (DNA): TGTGCCAGCAGGCCCACCATCGCTCGGGGTACTGGGGCCAACGTCCTGACTTTC. It encodes CASRPTIARGTGANVLTF. The chain links TRBV2 to TRBJ2-6; possibly TRBD2 for D (5 bases). CDR1 SNHLY and CDR2 FYNNEI come from the germline V gene. Trimming left V 6 bases short and J 2 bases short, with 20 bases between. The CDR3 runs to 18 residues. The entire variable domain, with the rest obtained from reference TRBV2 and TRBJ2-6, is as follows: EPEVTQTPSHQVTQMGQEVILRCVPISNHLYFYWYRQILGQKVEFLVSFYNNEISEKSEIFDDQFSVERPDGSNFTLKIRSTKLEDSAMYFCASRPTIARGTGANVLTFGAGSRLTVL.

This clonotype is large in the sample. The rearrangement joins TRBV7-2 to TRBJ2-1; 9 nucleotides match TRBD1. The CDR3 is 15 amino acids. Per the germline V gene, CDR1 is SGHTA and CDR2 is FQGNSA. The ends lost 1 base at V and 6 bases at J; junction bases unmatched: 4. The CDR3 is CASSLVQGAGNEQFF. CDR3 coding DNA: TGTGCCAGCAGCTTAGTACAGGGGGCGGGCAATGAGCAGTTCTTC.

This clonotype was observed once. Given a much more abundant clone one base away, this may be a read error. The chain employs TRBV10-3 and TRBJ2-7; tentative D call: TRBD2 (6 bases). This CDR3 contains 15 residues. Germline assignment: CDR1 ENHRY and CDR2 SYGVKD. Trimming cost V 4 bases and J 0 bases, with 13 bases left between them. The CDR3 loop reads CAISAFSGPSYEQYF. CDR3 sequence (DNA): TGTGCCATCAGTGCCTTTAGCGGACCCTCCTACGAGCAGTACTTC.

V gene TRBV5-5 combines with J gene TRBJ2-4, with D uncertain. The CDR3 extends over 14 amino acids. Trimming took 6 bases from V and 2 from J, leaving 12 bases between them. CDR1 is SGHKS and CDR2 is YYEKEE in the germline V gene (reference sequence). The DNA of the CDR3 is TGTGCCAGCACTGGGGTACCCTCCAAAAACATTCAGTACTTC. Translated, it gives CASTGVPSKNIQYF. Variable domain in full (rest from reference TRBV5-5 and TRBJ2-4): DAGVTQSPTHLIKTRGQQVTLRCSPISGHKSVSWYQQVLGQGPQFIFQYYEKEERGRGNFPDRFSARQFPNYSSELNVNALLLGDSALYLCASTGVPSKNIQYFGAGTRLSVL.